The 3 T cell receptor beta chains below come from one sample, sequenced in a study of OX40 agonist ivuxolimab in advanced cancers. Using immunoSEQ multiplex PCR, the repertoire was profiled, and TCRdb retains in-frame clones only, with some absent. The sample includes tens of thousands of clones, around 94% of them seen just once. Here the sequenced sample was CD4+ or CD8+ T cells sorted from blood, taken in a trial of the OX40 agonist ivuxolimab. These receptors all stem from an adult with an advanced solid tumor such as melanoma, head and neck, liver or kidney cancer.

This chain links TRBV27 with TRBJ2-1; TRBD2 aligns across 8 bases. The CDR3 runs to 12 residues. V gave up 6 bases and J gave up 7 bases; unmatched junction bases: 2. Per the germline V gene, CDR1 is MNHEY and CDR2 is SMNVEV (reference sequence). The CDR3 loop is CASSIAGNEQFF. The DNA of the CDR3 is TGTGCCAGCAGCATAGCGGGAAATGAGCAGTTCTTC.

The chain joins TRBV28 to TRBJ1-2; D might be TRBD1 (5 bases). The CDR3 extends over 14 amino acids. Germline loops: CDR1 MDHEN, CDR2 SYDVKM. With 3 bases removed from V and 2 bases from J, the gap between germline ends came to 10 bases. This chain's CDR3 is CASSFVGGNYGYTF. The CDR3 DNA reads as TGTGCCAGCAGTTTTGTCGGGGGAAACTATGGCTACACCTTC.

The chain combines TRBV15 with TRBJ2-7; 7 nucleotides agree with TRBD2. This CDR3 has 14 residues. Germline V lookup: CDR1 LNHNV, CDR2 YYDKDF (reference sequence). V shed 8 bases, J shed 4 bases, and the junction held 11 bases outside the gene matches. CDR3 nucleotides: TGTGCCACCTCTCGATCGGGGGGTGGTTACGAGCAGTACTTC. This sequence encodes CATSRSGGGYEQYF.